The rows below give T cell receptor beta chains drawn from one sample of a study of blood T cell repertoires in COVID-19. Produced via immunoSEQ multiplex PCR; TCRdb's table is partial and in-frame only. Of some 410,000 clones listed, around nine tenths are singletons. Sequenced material: PBMCs or T cells enriched from blood (not recorded which). The receptors here all came from a woman in her 30s with acute COVID-19. Each CDR3 is given with its conserved first and last residue. The D gene is left open where the match is weak. Expanded clones are given a class, and other clones once, few, many or no size at all.

d_call,clone_size,j_call,v_call,cdr3_aa,cdr3_nt
.,.,TRBJ1-5,TRBV5-5,CASSFRMPGRNQPQHF,TGTGCCAGCAGCTTTCGTATGCCAGGGCGCAATCAGCCCCAGCATTTT
.,once,TRBJ1-2,TRBV12-2,CASRGTGINYGYTF,TGTGCAAGTCGCGGGACAGGGATAAACTATGGCTACACCTTC
TRBD1,.,TRBJ2-7,TRBV9,CASSTSDRAHEQYF,TGTGCCAGCAGCACGTCGGACAGGGCCCACGAGCAGTACTTC
TRBD1,.,TRBJ2-7,TRBV7-9,CASSSLSYRGYEQYF,TGTGCCAGCAGCTCCCTATCGTACAGGGGATACGAGCAGTACTTC
TRBD1,.,TRBJ2-7,TRBV12-3/TRBV12-4,CASSSSDRAEQYF,TGTGCCAGCAGTTCCTCGGACAGGGCCGAGCAGTACTTC
.,.,TRBJ1-6,TRBV2,CASSTEQGVRSPLHF,TGTGCCAGCAGTACGGAACAGGGCGTTAGGTCACCCCTCCACTTT
.,.,TRBJ1-6,TRBV30,CAWSVSRDSIFGSPLHF,TGTGCCTGGAGTGTATCCCGGGACTCAATTTTCGGGTCACCCCTCCACTTT
.,.,TRBJ2-1,TRBV7-9,CASSWLGASSYNEQFF,TGTGCCAGCAGCTGGTTGGGGGCTAGCTCCTACAATGAGCAGTTCTTC
.,.,TRBJ2-7,TRBV10-3,CAIALYGEGEQYF,TGTGCCATCGCTCTCTACGGGGAAGGGGAGCAGTACTTC
.,.,TRBJ2-2,TRBV6-5,CASTKNTGELFF,TGTGCCAGCACTAAGAACACCGGGGAGCTGTTTTTT
TRBD1,.,TRBJ1-2,TRBV4-3,CASSQDGTGTYGYTF,TGCGCCAGCAGCCAGGACGGGACAGGGACCTATGGCTACACCTTC
TRBD1,.,TRBJ2-7,TRBV10-3,CATKGPGQGFGEQYF,TGTGCCACCAAGGGTCCGGGACAGGGGTTCGGCGAGCAGTACTTC
TRBD1,.,TRBJ2-2,TRBV2,CASTDHSGQGKNTGELFF,TGTGCCAGCACCGACCATTCGGGACAGGGGAAGAACACCGGGGAGCTGTTTTTT
.,.,TRBJ2-1,TRBV30,CAWSVDRGGFKFF,TGTGCCTGGAGTGTAGATCGGGGAGGTTTTAAGTTCTTC
TRBD1,.,TRBJ2-1,TRBV7-9,CASSSGQGIGDEQFF,TGTGCCAGCAGCTCGGGACAGGGGATTGGTGATGAGCAGTTCTTC
.,.,TRBJ1-1,TRBV6-5,CASTYSNPKLNTEAFF,TGTGCCAGCACTTATTCGAATCCTAAACTGAACACTGAAGCTTTCTTT
TRBD1,.,TRBJ1-1,TRBV5-8,CASSPYRGGTEAFF,TGTGCCAGCAGCCCCTACAGGGGAGGTACTGAAGCTTTCTTT
.,.,TRBJ2-3,TRBV6-2/TRBV6-3,CASSSILGGRADTQYF,TGTGCCAGCAGCTCTATCTTGGGGGGGCGGGCAGATACGCAGTATTTT
.,.,TRBJ2-7,TRBV7-9,CASSSRSSYEQYF,TGTGCCAGCAGCTCTCGGAGCTCCTACGAGCAGTACTTC
TRBD1,.,TRBJ1-6,TRBV27,CASSLGTGGSPLHF,TGTGCCAGCAGTCTCGGGACAGGGGGTTCACCCCTCCACTTT
TRBD1,.,TRBJ2-3,TRBV7-2,CASSLYGTGVADTQYF,TGTGCCAGCAGCTTATACGGGACAGGGGTTGCAGATACGCAGTATTTT
TRBD2,.,TRBJ2-2,TRBV5-1,CASSSPGLAGGRTGELFF,TGCGCCAGCAGCTCTCCGGGACTAGCGGGGGGGCGGACCGGGGAGCTGTTTTTT
TRBD1,once,TRBJ2-1,TRBV5-6,CASSPPGTGYNEQFF,TGTGCCAGCAGCCCTCCCGGGACAGGGTACAATGAGCAGTTCTTC
.,.,TRBJ2-7,TRBV7-4,CASSFSSRQWSYEQYF,TGTGCCAGCAGCTTTAGCTCGCGACAGTGGTCCTACGAGCAGTACTTC
TRBD1,.,TRBJ1-2,TRBV5-6,CASGLQGGYGYTF,TGTGCCAGCGGACTACAGGGGGGCTATGGCTACACCTTC
.,.,TRBJ2-2,TRBV5-1,CASSFGNRAGTGELFF,TGCGCCAGCAGCTTTGGAAACAGGGCAGGCACCGGGGAGCTGTTTTTT
TRBD1,once,TRBJ2-1,TRBV11-3,CASSTRDRGQYNEQFF,TGTGCCAGCAGCACCCGGGACAGGGGGCAGTACAATGAGCAGTTCTTC
.,.,TRBJ1-6,TRBV3-1/TRBV3-2,CASSLSGIANNSPLHF,TGTGCCAGCAGCCTATCGGGTATTGCCAATAATTCACCCCTCCACTTT
.,.,TRBJ1-3,TRBV7-9,CASSSLDGPPSGNTIYF,TGTGCCAGCAGCTCCCTCGATGGGCCGCCTTCTGGAAACACCATATATTTT
TRBD2,.,TRBJ2-3,TRBV24-1,CATSDFPPGGPSTDTQYF,TGTGCCACCAGTGATTTCCCACCGGGGGGACCTTCCACAGATACGCAGTATTTT
.,.,TRBJ2-4,TRBV19,CASSIRANKGAKNIQYF,TGTGCCAGTAGTATTCGCGCGAATAAGGGGGCCAAAAACATTCAGTACTTC
TRBD1,.,TRBJ1-6,TRBV2,CASSWDRHNSPLHF,TGTGCCAGCAGTTGGGACAGGCATAATTCACCCCTCCACTTT
.,few,TRBJ1-2,TRBV4-3,CASSPLSDFYGYTF,TGCGCCAGCAGCCCCTTATCCGACTTTTATGGCTACACCTTC
TRBD1,.,TRBJ2-7,TRBV5-1,CASSLGQGASYEQYF,TGCGCCAGCAGCTTGGGACAGGGGGCATCCTACGAGCAGTACTTC
.,.,TRBJ2-2,TRBV7-3,CASSLGLPGELFF,TGTGCCAGCAGCTTGGGGCTTCCCGGGGAGCTGTTTTTT
.,.,TRBJ1-2,TRBV28,CASSWTASRGYTF,TGTGCCAGCAGTTGGACAGCCTCTCGGGGCTACACCTTC
.,.,TRBJ1-1,TRBV19,CASKSRQNTEAFF,TGTGCCAGTAAGTCCAGACAGAACACTGAAGCTTTCTTT
.,.,TRBJ2-1,TRBV6-5,CASMTGNTYNEQFF,TGTGCCAGCATGACGGGAAACACCTACAATGAGCAGTTCTTC
TRBD1,.,TRBJ1-6,TRBV18,CASSPEGQPNSPLHF,TGTGCCAGCTCACCCGAGGGACAGCCGAATTCACCCCTCCACTTT
.,.,TRBJ2-3,TRBV18,CASSPYQEGTDTQYF,TGTGCCAGCTCACCCTACCAGGAGGGCACAGATACGCAGTATTTT
TRBD2,few,TRBJ2-7,TRBV10-3,CAISGTRSEQYF,TGTGCCATCAGTGGGACTAGGAGCGAGCAGTACTTC
TRBD2,.,TRBJ2-1,TRBV2,CASSRTSESGEQFF,TGTGCCAGCAGTAGGACTAGCGAATCGGGTGAGCAGTTCTTC